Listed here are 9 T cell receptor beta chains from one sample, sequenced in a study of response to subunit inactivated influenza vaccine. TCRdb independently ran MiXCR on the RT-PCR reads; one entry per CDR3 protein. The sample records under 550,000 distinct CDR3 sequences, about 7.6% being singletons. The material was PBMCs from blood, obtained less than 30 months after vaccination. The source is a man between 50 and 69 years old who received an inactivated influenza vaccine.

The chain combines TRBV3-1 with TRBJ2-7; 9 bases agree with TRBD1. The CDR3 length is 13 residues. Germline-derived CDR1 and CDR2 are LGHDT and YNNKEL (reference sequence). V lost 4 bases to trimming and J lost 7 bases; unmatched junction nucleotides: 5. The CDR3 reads CASSRSTGGEQYF. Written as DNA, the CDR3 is TGTGCCAGCAGCCGATCGACAGGGGGAGAGCAGTACTTC.

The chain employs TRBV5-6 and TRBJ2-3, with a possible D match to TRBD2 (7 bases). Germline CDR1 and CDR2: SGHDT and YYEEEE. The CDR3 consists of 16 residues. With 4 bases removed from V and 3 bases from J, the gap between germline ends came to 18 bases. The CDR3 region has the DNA TGTGCCAGCAGCCGTCGGTTTGGGGGGGCAACAGATACGCAGTATTTT. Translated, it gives CASSRRFGGATDTQYF.

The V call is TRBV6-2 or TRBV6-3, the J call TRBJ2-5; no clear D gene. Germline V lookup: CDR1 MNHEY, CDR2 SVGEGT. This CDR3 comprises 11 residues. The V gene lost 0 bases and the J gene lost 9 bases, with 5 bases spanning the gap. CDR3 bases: TGTGCCAGCAGTTACTCGGCAGCCCAGTACTTC. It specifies CASSYSAAQYF.

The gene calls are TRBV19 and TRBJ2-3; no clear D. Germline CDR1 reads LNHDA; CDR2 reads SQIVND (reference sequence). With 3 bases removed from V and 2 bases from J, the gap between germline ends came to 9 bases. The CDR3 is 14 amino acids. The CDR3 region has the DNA TGTGCCAGTAGTATTCTCCTGAACACAGATACGCAGTATTTT. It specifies CASSILLNTDTQYF.

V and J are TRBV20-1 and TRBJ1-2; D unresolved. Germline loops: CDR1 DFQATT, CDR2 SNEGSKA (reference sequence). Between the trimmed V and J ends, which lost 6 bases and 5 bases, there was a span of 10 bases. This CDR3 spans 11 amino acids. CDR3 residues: CSAPIKYGYTF. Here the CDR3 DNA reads TGCAGTGCCCCAATTAAGTATGGCTACACCTTC.

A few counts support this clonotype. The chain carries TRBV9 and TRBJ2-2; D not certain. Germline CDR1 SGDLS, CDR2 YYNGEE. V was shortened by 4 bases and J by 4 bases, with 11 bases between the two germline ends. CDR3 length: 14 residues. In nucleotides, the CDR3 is TGTGCCAGCAGCCTCAGTGAAGGCACCGGGGAGCTGTTTTTT. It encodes CASSLSEGTGELFF.

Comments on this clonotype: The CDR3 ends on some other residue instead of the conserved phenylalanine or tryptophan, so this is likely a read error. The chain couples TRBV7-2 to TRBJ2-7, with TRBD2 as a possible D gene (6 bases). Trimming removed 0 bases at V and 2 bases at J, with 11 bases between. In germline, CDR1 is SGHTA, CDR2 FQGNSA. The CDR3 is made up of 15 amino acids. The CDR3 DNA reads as TGTGCCAGCAGCTTAGCGGGACTGGACCCCTACGAGCAGTACTCC. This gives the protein CASSLAGLDPYEQYS.

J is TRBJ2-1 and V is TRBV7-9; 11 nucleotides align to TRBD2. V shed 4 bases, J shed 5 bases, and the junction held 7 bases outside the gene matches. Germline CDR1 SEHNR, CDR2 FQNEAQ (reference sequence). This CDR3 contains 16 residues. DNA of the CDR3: TGTGCCAGCAGCTACTTTAGCGGGAGGGTTGACAATGAGCAGTTCTTC. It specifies CASSYFSGRVDNEQFF.

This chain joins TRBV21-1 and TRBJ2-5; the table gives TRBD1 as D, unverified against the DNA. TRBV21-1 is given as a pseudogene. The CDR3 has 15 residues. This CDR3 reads CASMVGTGQRETQYF. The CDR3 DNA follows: TGTGCCAGCATGGTCGGGACAGGGCAGCGGGAGACCCAGTACTTC.